These T cell receptor beta chains were read from a single sample in a study of blood T cells in healthy people across ages. Via MiXCR, TCRdb re-called the 5' RACE reads, giving one row per CDR3 protein. The sample has approximately 800,000 distinct CDR3 sequences, around 50% seen once. Sequencing used blood. The receptors come from a middle-aged man in good health. Each CDR3 is given with its conserved first and last residue. Some rows mark clone size as missing; the rest say once, few, many or name a class of expanded clone.

TRBV3-1 NA CASSQDWRGKNIQYF
TRBV6-5 NA CASSYSRWGAQNTGELFF
TRBV10-3 NA CAISLDRDNSPLHF
TRBV7-2 few CASSLLGGAGTDTQYF
TRBV20-1 NA CSATKEGSSTDTQYF
TRBV10-3 few CAISDGGGSTDTQYF
TRBV2 NA CATQGHKNEKLFF
TRBV20-1 NA CSARDLLAGGHEQFF
TRBV28 few CASSLVGFQETQYF
TRBV7-9 NA CASSLENRYSNQPQHF
TRBV7-2 NA CASSPGLGRASDTQYF
TRBV13 few CASSSSLQADTQYF
TRBV7-6 NA CASSLGGLTTNEKLFF
TRBV5-1 NA CASSLGLQGQETQYF
TRBV2 NA CASSVKKNTEAFF
TRBV7-9 NA CASSLESSGNYGYTF
TRBV10-3 NA CAISPGTEGRLYEQYF
TRBV20-1 NA CSARGGRGDAYEQYF
TRBV5-6 few CASSLDPGQADGYTF
TRBV24-1 NA CATSDGGLAGGTEQFF
TRBV5-1 few CASSRQGEEQYF
TRBV7-8 NA CASSLGSRLAGGPVYEQYF
TRBV2 NA CASREQVSGANVLTF
TRBV12-3/TRBV12-4 few CASRDGTKVYEQYF
TRBV5-1 NA CASSPRVLRTATQYF
TRBV4-2 NA CASSQAHGGQEDTQYF
TRBV20-1 NA CSAVMGGQGAYGYTF
TRBV5-1 few CASSTLEQETQYF
TRBV6-6 once CATAAQTDTQYF
TRBV20-1 NA CSAPVAGNSGANVLTF
TRBV29-1 NA CSVPTTPGAGLVGYTF
TRBV5-1 few CASKEQGGLAGRLVKNIQYF
TRBV11-3 NA CASSLVPVEGNEQFF
TRBV6-1 NA CASSVDRVWNEQFF
TRBV10-2 NA CASSESPGLAATYEQYF
TRBV25-1 NA CASSPRWGRGSYEQYF
TRBV6-2/TRBV6-3 few CASSYTGTSGEYQETQYF
TRBV12-3/TRBV12-4 NA CASNLQSSYEQYF
TRBV5-1 few CASSLEPGMVDVLTF
TRBV20-1 few CSASKGPYEQYF
TRBV12-3/TRBV12-4 NA CASSLAHLVSGAYNEQFF
TRBV11-3 NA CASSLAPTGGGYTF
TRBV6-2/TRBV6-3 NA CASRRTTLGHTEAFF
TRBV27 NA CASSLLGRTEAFF
TRBV29-1 NA CSVDQGEVLPNYGYTF
TRBV5-1 NA CASSLVRTGGSYEQYF
TRBV5-1 NA CASSLAVGLETQYF
TRBV7-3 NA CASSPFSSTDTQYF
TRBV6-1 once CASSGTVLRETQYF
TRBV20-1 NA CSARVIGQGGYTF
TRBV20-1 NA CSAVPGRGAMETQYF
TRBV29-1 few CSVFLDRGLFF
TRBV7-2 NA CASSLAPYTDTQYF
TRBV7-3 few CASSLGASYNEQFF
TRBV20-1 once CSARGILGDEQFF